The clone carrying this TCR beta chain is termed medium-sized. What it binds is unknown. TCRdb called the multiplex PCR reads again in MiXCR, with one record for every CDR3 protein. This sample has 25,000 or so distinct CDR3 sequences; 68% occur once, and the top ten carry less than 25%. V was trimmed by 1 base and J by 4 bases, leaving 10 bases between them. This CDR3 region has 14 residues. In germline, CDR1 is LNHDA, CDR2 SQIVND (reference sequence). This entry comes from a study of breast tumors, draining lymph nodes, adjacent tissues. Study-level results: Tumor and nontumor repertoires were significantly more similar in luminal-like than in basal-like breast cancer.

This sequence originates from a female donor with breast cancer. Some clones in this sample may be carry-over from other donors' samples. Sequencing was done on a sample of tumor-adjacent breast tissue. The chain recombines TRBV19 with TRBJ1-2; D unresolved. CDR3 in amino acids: CASSIGVGSYGYTF. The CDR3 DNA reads TGTGCCAGTAGTATAGGGGTCGGGAGCTATGGCTACACCTTC. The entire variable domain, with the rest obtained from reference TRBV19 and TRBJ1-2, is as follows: DGGITQSPKYLFRKEGQNVTLSCEQNLNHDAMYWYRQDPGQGLRLIYYSQIVNDFQKGDIAEGYSVSREKKESFPLTVTSAQKNPTAFYLCASSIGVGSYGYTFGSGTRLTVV.